The clone carrying this TCR beta chain was seen only a few times. Assay used: immunoSEQ multiplex PCR; TCRdb lists only in-frame clones, some missing. The sample records 80,000 to 100,000 clones, over 60% being singletons. This entry belongs to a study of control samples from healthy donors and cancer patients. CDR1 and CDR2 from the germline V gene are SGHVS and FQNEAQ. This CDR3 has 15 amino acids. V lost 8 bases and J lost 2; bases outside the gene matches: 7. Material: blood. The receptor's source is a woman aged 25 to 39 in good health. The chain employs TRBV7-8 and TRBJ1-4, with 8 bases fitting TRBD1. CDR3 loop: CASGDRGRTNEKLFF. CDR3 nucleotide sequence: TGTGCCAGCGGAGACAGGGGCCGGACTAATGAAAAACTGTTTTTT.